Included here is one T cell receptor beta chain sequence, with context. This specimen comes from a study of somatic mutations in cytotoxic T cells in rheumatoid arthritis. Using immunoSEQ multiplex PCR, the repertoire was profiled, and TCRdb retains in-frame clones only, with some absent. The profile shows about 23,000 clones, about four fifths of them singletons. This clonotype was sampled from an adult with rheumatoid arthritis. Sequenced material: CD8+ T cells sorted from blood.

CDR3 amino acids: CASGLVGTGGIETQYF. CDR3 nucleotide sequence: TGTGCTAGTGGTTTGGTCGGGACAGGGGGCATTGAGACCCAGTACTTC. V and J are TRBV12-5 and TRBJ2-5; 12 nucleotides line up with TRBD1. V gave up 0 bases and J gave up 5 bases; unmatched junction bases: 4. This CDR3 is built from 16 residues. The germline V gene encodes CDR1 LGHNT and CDR2 FRNRAP.